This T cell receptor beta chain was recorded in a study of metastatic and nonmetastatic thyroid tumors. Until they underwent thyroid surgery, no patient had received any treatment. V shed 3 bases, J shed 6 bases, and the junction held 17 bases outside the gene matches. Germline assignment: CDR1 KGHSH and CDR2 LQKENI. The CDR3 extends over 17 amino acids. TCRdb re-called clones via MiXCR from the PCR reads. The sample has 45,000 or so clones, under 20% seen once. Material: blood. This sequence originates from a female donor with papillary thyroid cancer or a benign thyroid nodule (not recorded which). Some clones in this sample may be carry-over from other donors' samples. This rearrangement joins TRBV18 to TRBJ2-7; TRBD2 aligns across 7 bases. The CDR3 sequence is CASSPGGRADRVGEQYF. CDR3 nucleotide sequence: TGTGCCAGCTCACCGGGAGGGAGGGCCGATCGGGTCGGCGAGCAGTACTTC.